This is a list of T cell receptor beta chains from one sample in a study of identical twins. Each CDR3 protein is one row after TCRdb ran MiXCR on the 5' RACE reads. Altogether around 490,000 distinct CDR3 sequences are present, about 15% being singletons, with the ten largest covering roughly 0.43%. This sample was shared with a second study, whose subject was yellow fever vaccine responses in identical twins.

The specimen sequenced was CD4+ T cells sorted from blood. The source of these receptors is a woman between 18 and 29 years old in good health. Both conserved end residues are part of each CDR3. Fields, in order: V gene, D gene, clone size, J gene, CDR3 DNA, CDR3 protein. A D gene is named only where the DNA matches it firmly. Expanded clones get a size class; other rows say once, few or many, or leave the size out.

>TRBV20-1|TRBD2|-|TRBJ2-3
TGCAGTGCCCCCCCGGGACTAGCCGGAAAAGATACGCAGTATTTT
CSAPPGLAGKDTQYF
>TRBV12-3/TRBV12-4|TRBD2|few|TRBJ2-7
TGTGCCAGCAGTCCCAGTAGCGGGAGGGCCGAGTACGAGCAGTACTTC
CASSPSSGRAEYEQYF
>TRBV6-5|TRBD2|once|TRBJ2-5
TGTGCCAGCAGTTACCGGGCTAGCGGTCAAGAGACCCAGTACTTC
CASSYRASGQETQYF
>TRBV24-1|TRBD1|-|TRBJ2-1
TGTGCCACCAGTGAACCTCGGGGGACAGGAATAAACTACAATGAGCAGTTCTTC
CATSEPRGTGINYNEQFF
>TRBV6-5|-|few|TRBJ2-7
TGTGCCAGCAGTTTGGGGGGGGGCACCTCCTACGAGCAGTACTTC
CASSLGGGTSYEQYF
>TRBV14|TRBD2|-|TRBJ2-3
TGTGCCAGCAGCCCCCTCCGGCTAGCGGGGGGGCGGACAGATACGCAGTATTTT
CASSPLRLAGGRTDTQYF
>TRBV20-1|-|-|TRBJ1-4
TGCAGTGCTAGTGTCGGGGCGGGTGAAAAACTGTTTTTT
CSASVGAGEKLFF
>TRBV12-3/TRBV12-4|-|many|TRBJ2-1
TGTGCCAGCAACCCGGACAGAGCGGGTGAGCAGTTCTTC
CASNPDRAGEQFF
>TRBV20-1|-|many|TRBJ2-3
TGCAGTGCTAGTCCCGGACGGACAATATTGACAGATACGCAGTATTTT
CSASPGRTILTDTQYF
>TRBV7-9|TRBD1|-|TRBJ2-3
TGTGCCAGCAGCCTAAACCGACAGGGTCGCATAGATACGCAGTATTTT
CASSLNRQGRIDTQYF
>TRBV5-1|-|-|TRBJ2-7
TGTGCCAGCAGCTCTAACTCCTACGAGCAGTACTTC
CASSSNSYEQYF
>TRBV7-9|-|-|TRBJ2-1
TGTGCCAGCAGCTTAGAGCCCGCCGCTGAGCAGTTCTTC
CASSLEPAAEQFF
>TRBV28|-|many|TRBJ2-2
TGTGCCAGCAGGGACACCGGGGAGCTGTTTTTT
CASRDTGELFF
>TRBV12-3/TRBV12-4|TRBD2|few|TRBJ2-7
TGTGCCAGCTTAGGACTAGCGGACCCCTACGAGCAGTACTTC
CASLGLADPYEQYF
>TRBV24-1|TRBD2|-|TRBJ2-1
TGTGCCACCAGTGACCTGCCGGGACTAGGAAACAATGAGCAGTTCTTC
CATSDLPGLGNNEQFF
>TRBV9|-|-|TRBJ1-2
TGTGCCAGCAGCGTAGCGGGAAGTGGCTACACCTTC
CASSVAGSGYTF
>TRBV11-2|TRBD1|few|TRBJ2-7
TGTGCCAGCAGCTTAATAGCAGGGGGTGGTCTTAGCTCCTACGAGCAGTACTTC
CASSLIAGGGLSSYEQYF
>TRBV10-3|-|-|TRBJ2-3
TGTGCCATCAGTGAGACTCCCTCGTCAGATACGCAGTATTTT
CAISETPSSDTQYF
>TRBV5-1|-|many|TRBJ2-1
TGCGCCAGCAGCTGGACCCGATCGTCCTACAATGAGCAGTTCTTC
CASSWTRSSYNEQFF
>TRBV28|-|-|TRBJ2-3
TGTGCCAGCAGCCCCCGGCGAATCACAGATACGCAGTATTTT
CASSPRRITDTQYF
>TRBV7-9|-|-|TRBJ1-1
TGTGCCAGCAGCCTTTTCGAGGACACTGAAGCTTTCTTT
CASSLFEDTEAFF
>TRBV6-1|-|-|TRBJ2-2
TGTGCCAGCAGTGTAGGCCAGAAATTAAACACCGGGGAGCTGTTTTTT
CASSVGQKLNTGELFF
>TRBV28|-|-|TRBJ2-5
TGTGCCAGCAGCCCCCGGACAGTCCAAGAGACCCAGTACTTC
CASSPRTVQETQYF
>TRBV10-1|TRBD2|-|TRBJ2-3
TGCGCCAGCTCTAGCGGGACCCCCCCAGATACGCAGTATTTT
CASSSGTPPDTQYF
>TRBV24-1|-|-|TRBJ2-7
TGTGCCACCAGTGATTTCGGCGGGTACGAGCAGTACTTC
CATSDFGGYEQYF
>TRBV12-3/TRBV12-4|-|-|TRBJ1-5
TGTGCCAGCGGGACCTCCAGCAATCAGCCCCAGCATTTT
CASGTSSNQPQHF
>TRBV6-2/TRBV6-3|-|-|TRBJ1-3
TGTGCCAGCAGCCGTATGTACCGGGACGGAACCACAGCTAGGACTGGAAACACCATATATTTT
CASSRMYRDGTTARTGNTIYF
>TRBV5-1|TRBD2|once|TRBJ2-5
TGCGCCAGCAGCCCCAGCGGGGGGGCCTCAGAGACCCAGTACTTC
CASSPSGGASETQYF
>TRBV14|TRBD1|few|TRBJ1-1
TGTGCCAGCAGTAACCAACAGGGGACTGAAGCTTTCTTT
CASSNQQGTEAFF
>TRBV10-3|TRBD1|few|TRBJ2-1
TGTGCCATCACCGAAGGGACAGGGCTTCACAATGAGCAGTTCTTC
CAITEGTGLHNEQFF
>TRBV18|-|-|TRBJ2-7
TGTGCCAGCTCACCGACCCCGAGCTCCTACGAGCAGTACTTC
CASSPTPSSYEQYF
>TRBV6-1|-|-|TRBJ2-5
TGTGCCAGCAGTAGGGGAATGGGGGGCATCGTGGAGACCCAGTACTTC
CASSRGMGGIVETQYF
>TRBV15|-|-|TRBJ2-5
TGTGCCACCAGCAGAGATCGGGTGGAGACCCAGTACTTC
CATSRDRVETQYF
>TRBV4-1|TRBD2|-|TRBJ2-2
TGCGCCAGCAGCCAATTAGCGGGAGGGTTACCCGGGGAGCTGTTTTTT
CASSQLAGGLPGELFF
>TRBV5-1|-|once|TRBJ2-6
TGCGCCAGCAGCCCCCCTGACCTCTCTGGGGCCAACGTCCTGACTTTC
CASSPPDLSGANVLTF
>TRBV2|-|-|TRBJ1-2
TGTGCCAGCAGTTTTTATCCTTCGCACTATGGCTACACCTTC
CASSFYPSHYGYTF
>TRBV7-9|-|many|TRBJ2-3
TGTGCCAGCAGCTTAGCAAGGCTGACTAGCACAGATACGCAGTATTTT
CASSLARLTSTDTQYF
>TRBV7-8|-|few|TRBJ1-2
TGTGCCAGCAGCTCCTCCCCAGGGGCGGGTGGCTACACCTTC
CASSSSPGAGGYTF
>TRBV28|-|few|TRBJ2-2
TGTGCCAGCAGTCGGACCACCGGGGAGCTGTTTTTT
CASSRTTGELFF
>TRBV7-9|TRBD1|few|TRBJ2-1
TGTGCCAGCAGCTTAGAGGGGACAGGGGATCTGTTCTTC
CASSLEGTGDLFF
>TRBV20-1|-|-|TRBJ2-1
TGCAGTGCTCCGTATAGTGGGTACAATGAGCAGTTCTTC
CSAPYSGYNEQFF
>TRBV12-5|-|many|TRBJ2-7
TGTGCTAGTGGTTCAAGACCCCTACTGGACGAGCAGTACTTC
CASGSRPLLDEQYF
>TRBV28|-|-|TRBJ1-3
TGTGCCAGCAGTGTTACACGGAAGGGTGCTGCTGGAAACACCATATATTTT
CASSVTRKGAAGNTIYF
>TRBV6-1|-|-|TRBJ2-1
TGTGCCAGCAGTGGCGTTAGCTCCTACAATGAGCAGTTCTTC
CASSGVSSYNEQFF
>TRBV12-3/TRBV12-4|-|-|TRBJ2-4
TGTGCCAGCGAATCGGGATTGTCGAACATTCAGTACTTC
CASESGLSNIQYF
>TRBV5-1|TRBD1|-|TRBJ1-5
TGCGCCAGCAGCTTGGCCGGGCAGGGGGGACAGCCCCAGCATTTT
CASSLAGQGGQPQHF
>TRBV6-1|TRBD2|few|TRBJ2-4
TGTGCCACGTGCCGGGGGACTAGCGGGAGTGGGAACATTCAGTACTTC
CATCRGTSGSGNIQYF
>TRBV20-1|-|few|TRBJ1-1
TGCAGTGCTAGTAAAGGAGGGGGTGAAGCTTTCTTT
CSASKGGGEAFF
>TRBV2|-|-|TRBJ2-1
TGTGCCAGCAGGGACCCCTACAATGAGCAGTTCTTC
CASRDPYNEQFF
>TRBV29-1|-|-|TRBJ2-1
TGCAGCGTTGGATCTAGCAATGAGCAGTTCTTC
CSVGSSNEQFF
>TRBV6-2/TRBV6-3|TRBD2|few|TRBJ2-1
TGTGCCAGCAGAGAACCGGGACTAGCGGGAGTGCATGAGCAGTTCTTC
CASREPGLAGVHEQFF
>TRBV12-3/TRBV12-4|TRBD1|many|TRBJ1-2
TGTGCCAGCACTCCGGGACAGGGGACCATCTATGGCTACACCTTC
CASTPGQGTIYGYTF
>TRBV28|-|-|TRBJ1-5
TGTGCCAGCAGTTTCAGGAATAGCAATCAGCCCCAGCATTTT
CASSFRNSNQPQHF